A selection of T cell receptor beta chains follows, all from one sample in a study of T cell changes during pregnancy in multiple sclerosis. Profiled with immunoSEQ multiplex PCR; TCRdb holds only in-frame clones, not every one. The sample shows around 49,000 clones, 85% to 90% of them seen only once. Here the sequenced sample was peripheral blood, taken after pregnancy. The receptors originated from a female donor in good health, enrolled as a control in a pregnancy study. Each CDR3 is given with its conserved first and last residue. Each record gives: D gene, clone size, V gene, J gene, CDR3 protein, CDR3 DNA. A D gene is named only where the DNA matches it firmly. A clone size is listed for some rows: how often the clone was seen (once, few, many), or a class if it is expanded.

>TRBD1|-|TRBV9|TRBJ2-2
CASSFSRTGPNTGELFF
TGTGCCAGCAGCTTTTCTAGGACAGGGCCGAACACCGGGGAGCTGTTTTTT
>TRBD2|-|TRBV5-6|TRBJ2-7
CASSLSAGTYEQYF
TGTGCCAGCAGCTTGTCAGCGGGGACCTACGAGCAGTACTTC
>TRBD2|-|TRBV5-4|TRBJ2-1
CASSLSGGASYNEQFF
TGTGCCAGCAGCTTAAGCGGGGGGGCCTCCTACAATGAGCAGTTCTTC
>-|-|TRBV29-1|TRBJ2-3
CSVPGVAEDTQYF
TGCAGCGTTCCCGGGGTAGCGGAAGATACGCAGTATTTT
>TRBD2|-|TRBV9|TRBJ2-3
CASSVISLAGAGTDTQYF
TGTGCCAGCAGCGTAATATCACTAGCGGGGGCCGGCACAGATACGCAGTATTTT
>-|-|TRBV6-4|TRBJ1-1
CASSESGGEGAEAFF
TGTGCCAGCAGTGAATCGGGGGGGGAGGGGGCTGAAGCTTTCTTT
>-|-|TRBV28|TRBJ1-5
CASSLRRREGQPQHF
TGTGCCAGCAGTTTAAGGAGGAGGGAGGGCCAGCCCCAGCATTTT
>TRBD2|-|TRBV28|TRBJ2-7
CASMGWRGYYEQYF
TGTGCCAGCATGGGATGGCGGGGGTACTACGAGCAGTACTTC
>-|-|TRBV11-2|TRBJ1-2
CASSLVGGDYGYTF
TGTGCCAGCAGCTTAGTCGGGGGTGACTATGGCTACACCTTC
>-|-|TRBV10-3|TRBJ1-1
CAIRATGPSGTEAFF
TGTGCCATCAGGGCGACAGGTCCTTCAGGCACTGAAGCTTTCTTT
>-|few|TRBV19|TRBJ2-2
CASSPRDIHTGELFF
TGTGCCAGTAGTCCCCGGGACATACACACCGGGGAGCTGTTTTTT
>-|-|TRBV7-2|TRBJ2-1
CASSFPVGRDNEQFF
TGTGCCAGCAGCTTCCCAGTTGGCCGTGACAATGAGCAGTTCTTC
>-|once|TRBV9|TRBJ1-5
CASSVAGNQPQHF
TGTGCCAGCAGCGTAGCAGGGAATCAGCCCCAGCATTTT
>TRBD1|-|TRBV9|TRBJ2-1
CASSVGLTGASSYNEQFF
TGTGCCAGCAGCGTAGGCCTGACAGGGGCCAGCTCCTACAATGAGCAGTTCTTC
>TRBD2|-|TRBV9|TRBJ2-3
CASSATSGASTDTQYF
TGTGCCAGCAGCGCCACTAGCGGGGCTAGCACAGATACGCAGTATTTT
>-|-|TRBV7-9|TRBJ1-1
CASSLALGEGSEAFF
TGTGCCAGCAGCTTAGCGTTGGGTGAGGGCTCTGAAGCTTTCTTT
>-|-|TRBV7-2|TRBJ1-1
CASSSGTEAFF
TGTGCCAGCAGCTCAGGGACTGAAGCTTTCTTT
>-|-|TRBV19|TRBJ1-1
CASRTETNTEAFF
TGTGCCAGCCGGACAGAGACAAACACTGAAGCTTTCTTT
>-|-|TRBV10-3|TRBJ2-1
CAIRVQGTNEQFF
TGTGCCATCAGGGTCCAGGGGACCAATGAGCAGTTCTTC
>TRBD1|-|TRBV5-4|TRBJ1-6
CASSLGQGWSSPLHF
TGTGCCAGCAGCCTCGGACAGGGTTGGTCTTCACCCCTCCACTTT
>TRBD2|-|TRBV5-1|TRBJ2-1
CASSSDRGRAYNEQFF
TGCGCCAGCAGCTCCGATCGAGGGAGGGCCTACAATGAGCAGTTCTTC
>-|-|TRBV6-5|TRBJ2-6
CASSPQSSGANVLTF
TGTGCCAGCAGTCCCCAGTCCTCTGGGGCCAACGTCCTGACTTTC
>-|-|TRBV9|TRBJ2-1
CASSPRVGAGDQFF
TGTGCCAGCAGCCCCCGGGTGGGGGCGGGCGATCAGTTCTTC
>-|-|TRBV6-6|TRBJ1-2
CASTTLRDYGYTF
TGTGCCAGCACGACCCTCCGGGATTATGGCTACACCTTC
>-|-|TRBV6-6|TRBJ2-3
CASSVGTDTQYF
TGTGCCAGCAGCGTTGGCACAGATACGCAGTATTTT
>-|once|TRBV7-2|TRBJ1-4
CASSLGGVANEKLFF
TGTGCCAGCAGCTTAGGGGGGGTGGCTAATGAAAAACTGTTTTTT
>TRBD2|-|TRBV7-2|TRBJ2-7
CASSLVGAGGPEQYF
TGTGCCAGCAGCTTAGTTGGAGCGGGGGGGCCCGAGCAGTACTTC
>TRBD2|few|TRBV9|TRBJ2-1
CASSVGGGGWNEQFF
TGTGCCAGCAGCGTAGGTGGGGGAGGGTGGAATGAGCAGTTCTTC
>-|once|TRBV25-1|TRBJ1-1
CASKLGRGNTEAFF
TGTGCCAGCAAACTGGGTAGAGGGAACACTGAAGCTTTCTTT
>-|-|TRBV2|TRBJ1-2
CASRPGGGRGYTF
TGTGCCAGCAGGCCGGGGGGAGGGCGAGGCTACACCTTC
>-|-|TRBV9|TRBJ2-1
CASSPQRGYNEQFF
TGTGCCAGCAGCCCCCAAAGGGGGTACAATGAGCAGTTCTTC
>TRBD1|-|TRBV5-1|TRBJ2-3
CASGTVGDRGTDTQYF
TGCGCCAGCGGGACCGTCGGGGACAGGGGCACAGATACGCAGTATTTT
>TRBD2|-|TRBV6-5|TRBJ2-7
CASSYWTSAEQYF
TGTGCCAGCAGTTATTGGACTAGCGCCGAGCAGTACTTC
>TRBD1|-|TRBV27|TRBJ1-1
CASRNRGDTEAFF
TGTGCCAGCAGGAACAGGGGTGACACTGAAGCTTTCTTT
>TRBD1|-|TRBV5-1|TRBJ1-1
CASSLGGLPPLNTEAFF
TGCGCCAGCAGCTTAGGGGGCCTTCCCCCCTTGAACACTGAAGCTTTCTTT
>-|-|TRBV6-1|TRBJ2-1
CASFSGTNNEQFF
TGTGCCAGCTTTAGCGGTACAAACAATGAGCAGTTCTTC
>TRBD2|few|TRBV19|TRBJ2-1
CASRNNGRENNEQFF
TGTGCCAGTAGAAATAACGGGAGGGAGAACAATGAGCAGTTCTTC
>TRBD1|-|TRBV12-5|TRBJ1-2
CASGQGQGRGYGYTF
TGTGCTAGTGGACAGGGACAGGGTAGGGGCTATGGCTACACCTTC
>-|-|TRBV5-8|TRBJ1-2
CASSRDTQSGYTF
TGTGCCAGCAGCCGGGACACTCAGTCTGGCTACACCTTC
>TRBD1|-|TRBV30|TRBJ2-1
CAWIRTGMGNEQFF
TGTGCCTGGATCCGGACAGGGATGGGCAATGAGCAGTTCTTC
>TRBD1|once|TRBV7-2|TRBJ2-1
CASSLGTGTLNEQFF
TGTGCCAGCAGCTTAGGGACAGGGACGCTTAATGAGCAGTTCTTC
>-|-|TRBV11-2|TRBJ1-3
CASSLDPRGSGNTIYF
TGTGCCAGCAGCTTAGATCCCAGGGGCTCTGGAAACACCATATATTTT
>-|-|TRBV10-3|TRBJ2-5
CAISRKSGPETQYF
TGTGCCATCAGTAGAAAATCGGGTCCAGAGACCCAGTACTTC
>TRBD1|-|TRBV9|TRBJ2-5
CASSVGQGNIETQYF
TGTGCCAGCAGCGTAGGACAGGGTAACATAGAGACCCAGTACTTC